In this sample, the clone carrying this T cell receptor (beta chain) turned up once. The CDR3 has 15 amino acids. V dropped 0 bases and J dropped 0 bases, with 6 bases sitting between them. Germline CDR1 LGHDT, CDR2 YNNKEL (reference sequence). This specimen comes from a study of blood T cell repertoires in COVID-19. Data came from immunoSEQ multiplex PCR; TCRdb stores just in-frame clones and leaves some out. The table has about 100,000 clones, 70% to 90% seen once. The sequence came from a man older than 75 with acute or convalescent COVID-19. The sequenced material came from peripheral blood. This chain uses TRBV3-1 (or the pseudogene TRBV3-2) with TRBJ1-3; maybe TRBD1 (6 bases). The CDR3 is CASSQEGHSGNTIYF. The CDR3 region has the DNA TGTGCCAGCAGCCAAGAGGGACACTCTGGAAACACCATATATTTT.